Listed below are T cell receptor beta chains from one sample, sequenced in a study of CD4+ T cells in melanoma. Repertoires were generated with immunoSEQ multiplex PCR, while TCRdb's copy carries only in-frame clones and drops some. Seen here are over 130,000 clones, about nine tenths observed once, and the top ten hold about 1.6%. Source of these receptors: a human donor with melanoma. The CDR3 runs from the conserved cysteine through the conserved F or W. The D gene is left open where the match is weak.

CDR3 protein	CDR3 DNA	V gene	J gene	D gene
CASTGQGLFNEQFF	TGTGCCAGCACCGGACAGGGTCTCTTCAATGAGCAGTTCTTC	TRBV25-1	TRBJ2-1	TRBD1
CASQLLTGQPQHF	TGTGCCAGCCAGCTGCTAACGGGGCAGCCCCAGCATTTT	TRBV2	TRBJ1-5	NA
CASSQDSSGANEKLFF	TGCGCCAGCAGCCAAGATTCTTCGGGGGCTAATGAAAAACTGTTTTTT	TRBV4-1	TRBJ1-4	NA
CASSQERRTGGNSPLHF	TGTGCCAGCAGCCAAGAAAGGCGAACAGGGGGGAATTCACCCCTCCACTTT	TRBV4-2	TRBJ1-6	TRBD1
CASSVSGQPLLEQFF	TGTGCCAGCAGCGTCTCGGGACAGCCCTTACTCGAGCAGTTCTTC	TRBV4-2	TRBJ2-1	TRBD1
CASRLAGGTGELFF	TGTGCCAGCCGACTAGCGGGGGGAACCGGGGAGCTGTTTTTT	TRBV2	TRBJ2-2	TRBD2
CASSASGGRETQYF	TGCGCCAGCAGCGCGTCAGGGGGCCGGGAGACCCAGTACTTC	TRBV5-1	TRBJ2-5	TRBD1
CASSERVGYEQFF	TGTGCCAGCAGTGAAAGGGTGGGTTATGAGCAGTTCTTC	TRBV6-1	TRBJ2-1	NA
CASSTGDGETQYF	TGTGCCAGCAGCACCGGGGACGGAGAGACCCAGTACTTC	TRBV5-4	TRBJ2-5	NA
CASSQSSGTERFF	TGTGCCAGCAGCCAATCCTCCGGGACGGAGAGGTTTTTT	TRBV7-3	TRBJ2-2	NA
CASSLGLAGRTQYF	TGTGCCAGCAGCTTAGGCCTAGCGGGCAGGACGCAGTATTTT	TRBV7-3	TRBJ2-3	TRBD2
CASSEWVAGDKETQYF	TGTGCCAGCAGTGAATGGGTAGCGGGGGATAAAGAGACCCAGTACTTC	TRBV6-1	TRBJ2-5	TRBD2
CASGLVQPAFF	TGTGCTAGTGGTTTGGTACAACCGGCTTTCTTT	TRBV12-5	TRBJ1-1	NA
CASSLVGGDWDTQYF	TGTGCCAGCAGCTTAGTTGGGGGGGATTGGGATACGCAGTATTTT	TRBV11-2	TRBJ2-3	TRBD2
CASSADIYYTF	TGCGCCAGCAGCGCCGACATATACTACACCTTC	TRBV5-1	TRBJ1-2	NA
CASSSLSRTGGRAFF	TGTGCCAGCAGTTCGCTATCCCGGACAGGGGGCCGAGCTTTCTTT	TRBV6-5	TRBJ1-1	TRBD1
CAISDGLQHRLGYTF	TGTGCCATCAGTGACGGTTTGCAGCACCGTCTTGGCTACACCTTC	TRBV10-3	TRBJ1-2	NA
CASSDRTATNTEAFF	TGTGCCAGCAGTGATAGGACAGCCACGAACACTGAAGCTTTCTTT	TRBV6-1	TRBJ1-1	NA
CASSPPPAGDEQYF	TGTGCCAGCTCACCACCGCCAGCGGGGGACGAGCAGTACTTC	TRBV18	TRBJ2-7	TRBD2
CASSLAGGPQGDTQYF	TGCGCCAGCAGCTTGGCCGGAGGGCCCCAGGGAGATACGCAGTATTTT	TRBV5-1	TRBJ2-3	NA
CASRKTSGVADTQYF	TGTGCCAGCAGGAAGACTAGCGGGGTGGCAGATACGCAGTATTTT	TRBV6-4	TRBJ2-3	TRBD2
CASSLGISAGANVLTF	TGCGCCAGCAGCTTAGGGATTTCCGCTGGGGCCAACGTCCTGACTTTC	TRBV5-1	TRBJ2-6	NA